The source of this TCR beta chain is a study of Ad26.COV2.S vaccination and SARS-CoV-2 variants. Study conclusions and caveats: Breadth of non-spike TCRs did not differ between vaccinees and placebo recipients.

Stated treatment: 19 received Ad26.COV2.S at low or high dose, single or two shots; about 5 received placebo; per-sample allocation not given. It was on day 63 after the first vaccine or placebo injection that samples were taken. With V trimmed by 0 bases and J by 2 bases, 4 bases remained unmatched. The CDR3 is made up of 16 amino acids. Looked up from germline, CDR1 is LGHDT and CDR2 is YNNKEL (reference sequence). Method: immunoSEQ multiplex PCR; TCRdb's copy keeps in-frame clones and lacks some. The sample lists approximately 340,000 clones; roughly 85% were seen once. With regard to this clone: Its antigen is not known.

Sequenced material: peripheral blood, taken in a trial of Ad26.COV2.S vaccine versus placebo. This receptor was taken from a person between 18 and 65 years old who received the Ad26.COV2.S COVID-19 vaccine or a placebo. The V call is TRBV3-1 (or the pseudogene TRBV3-2), the J call TRBJ2-1; TRBD1 matches 7 bases. The CDR3 DNA sequence: TGTGCCAGCAGCCAAGACAGGGGGTTCACCTACAATGAGCAGTTCTTC. As protein: CASSQDRGFTYNEQFF.